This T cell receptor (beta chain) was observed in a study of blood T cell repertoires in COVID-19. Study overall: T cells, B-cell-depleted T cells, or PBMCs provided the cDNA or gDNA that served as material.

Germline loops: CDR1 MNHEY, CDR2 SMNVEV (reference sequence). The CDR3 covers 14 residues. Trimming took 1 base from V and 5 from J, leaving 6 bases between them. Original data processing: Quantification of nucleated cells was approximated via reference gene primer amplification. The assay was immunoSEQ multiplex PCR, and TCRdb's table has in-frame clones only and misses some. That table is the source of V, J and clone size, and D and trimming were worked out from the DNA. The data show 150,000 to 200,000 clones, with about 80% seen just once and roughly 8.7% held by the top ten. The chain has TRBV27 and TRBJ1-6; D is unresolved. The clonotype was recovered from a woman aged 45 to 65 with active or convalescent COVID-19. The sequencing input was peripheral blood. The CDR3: CASSLLFDNSPLHF. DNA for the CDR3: TGTGCCAGCAGTTTATTATTCGATAATTCACCCCTCCACTTT.